This T cell receptor beta chain was captured by sequencing in a study of blood T cell repertoires in COVID-19. Across the study: PBMCs, B-cell-depleted T cells, or T cells were the source of the cDNA or gDNA that made up the material.

The CDR3 sequence is 17 residues long. CDR1 SGHDT and CDR2 YYEEEE come from the germline V gene. V shed 3 bases, J shed 2 bases, and the junction held 6 bases outside the gene matches. Profiled with immunoSEQ multiplex PCR; TCRdb holds only in-frame clones, not every one. The table has hundreds of thousands of clones, roughly 85% seen once; the top ten hold 3%. A single count supports this clone. This receptor was obtained from a young man with active or convalescent COVID-19. The chain links TRBV5-6 to TRBJ2-3; 13 bases match TRBD2. Sequencing was carried out using peripheral blood. CDR3 bases: TGTGCCAGCAGCTCAGGACTAGCGGGAGTCCACACAGATACGCAGTATTTT. As protein: CASSSGLAGVHTDTQYF.